Below, 18 T cell receptor beta chains from the same sample are listed, as sequenced in a study of blood T cell repertoires in COVID-19. TCRdb's table, derived via immunoSEQ multiplex PCR, lists solely in-frame clones and lacks some. The sample lists approximately 59,000 clones, roughly 84% occurring once. Sample: peripheral blood. The receptors derive from a man between 35 and 55 years old with active COVID-19.

The chain combines TRBV7-9 with TRBJ1-2, with D maybe TRBD1 (6 bases). The CDR3 length is 14 residues. Germline loops: CDR1 SEHNR, CDR2 FQNEAQ (reference sequence). The V end was cut by 1 base, the J end by 4 bases, with 10 bases between. The CDR3 bases are TGTGCCAGCAGCTTAGTTCTGGACAGCTATGGCTACACCTTC. The encoded protein is CASSLVLDSYGYTF.

The chain recombines TRBV15 with TRBJ2-1; 12 bases align to TRBD1. The CDR3 is 18 residues long. Germline loops: CDR1 LNHNV, CDR2 YYDKDF (reference sequence). V lost 8 bases to trimming and J lost 0 bases; unmatched junction nucleotides: 11. For the CDR3, the DNA is TGTGCCACCGGGGGTTGGGACAGGGGGCAGTCCTCCTACAATGAGCAGTTCTTC. It yields the protein CATGGWDRGQSSYNEQFF.

This clone is a singleton in its sample. The chain links TRBV4-2 to TRBJ2-7; 9 bases align to TRBD2. Germline trimming cut 0 bases from V and 4 bases from J; bases unmatched to any gene: 1. Germline-derived CDR1 and CDR2 are LGHNA and YNFKEQ. The CDR3 is 14 residues long. The CDR3 sequence: CASSQDAGGYEQYF. In DNA form, the CDR3 reads TGTGCCAGCAGCCAAGATGCGGGAGGGTACGAGCAGTACTTC.

The J gene is TRBJ1-4, the V gene TRBV27; the D gene is possibly TRBD1 (5 bases). Germline V gene data show CDR1 as MNHEY and CDR2 as SMNVEV (reference sequence). With 2 bases removed from V and 8 bases from J, the gap between germline ends came to 12 bases. The CDR3 runs to 14 residues. CDR3 bases: TGTGCCAGCAGTTTAGGGGGGAGTACGGAAAAACTGTTTTTT. This translates into CASSLGGSTEKLFF. Full variable domain (outside the CDR3, taken from reference TRBV27 and TRBJ1-4): EAQVTQNPRYLITVTGKKLTVTCSQNMNHEYMSWYRQDPGLGLRQIYYSMNVEVTDKGDVPEGYKVSRKEKRNFPLILESPSPNQTSLYFCASSLGGSTEKLFFGSGTQLSVL.

The chain uses TRBV6-2 or TRBV6-3 and TRBJ1-4; 8 bases are shared with TRBD1. Germline lookup yields CDR1 MNHEY and CDR2 SVGEGT. After removal of 2 bases from V and 5 bases from J, the junction contained 7 bases not matched to a gene. There are 16 residues in the CDR3. The CDR3: CASSYGGTGPNEKLFF. The CDR3 DNA reads TGTGCCAGCAGTTACGGGGGGACAGGACCGAATGAAAAACTGTTTTTT.

This sequence joins TRBV15 and TRBJ2-5; D may be TRBD2 (5 bases). This CDR3 region has 13 residues. Per the germline V gene, CDR1 is LNHNV and CDR2 is YYDKDF (reference sequence). The V gene lost 1 base and the J gene lost 5 bases, with 8 bases spanning the gap. In DNA form, the CDR3 reads TGTGCCACCAGCAGAGGAGCGGTGGAGACCCAGTACTTC. This encodes CATSRGAVETQYF.

The V and J genes are TRBV6-1 and TRBJ1-5, with D maybe TRBD1 (6 bases). Per the germline V gene, CDR1 is MNHNS and CDR2 is SASEGT. V shed 1 base and J shed 5 bases, with 12 bases lying between them. This CDR3 comprises 15 residues. This CDR3 reads CASSEGSRGYQPQHF. The CDR3 DNA reads as TGTGCCAGCAGTGAAGGGAGCAGGGGCTATCAGCCCCAGCATTTT.

This chain links TRBV29-1 with TRBJ2-3, with 8 bases lining up with TRBD2. The CDR3 runs 15 residues. With 5 bases clipped from V and 2 bases from J, the junction kept 9 bases outside the gene matches. Germline V gene data show CDR1 as SQVTM and CDR2 as ANQGSEA. The CDR3, as DNA: TGCAGCGTTCGGTCCGGGAGGGCCGTCACAGATACGCAGTATTTT. Translating it yields CSVRSGRAVTDTQYF.

The chain recombines TRBV14 with TRBJ2-5, with D perhaps TRBD2 (5 bases). The germline V gene has CDR1 SGHDN and CDR2 FVKESK. CDR3 length: 12 residues. Trimming removed 3 bases from V and 4 bases from J, with 6 bases in between. The CDR3 coding sequence is TGTGCCAGCAGCCACGGAGGAGAGACCCAGTACTTC. Its translation is CASSHGGETQYF. Filled out from reference TRBV14 and TRBJ2-5, the complete variable domain reads EAGVTQFPSHSVIEKGQTVTLRCDPISGHDNLYWYRRVMGKEIKFLLHFVKESKQDESGMPNNRFLAERTGGTYSTLKVQPAELEDSGVYFCASSHGGETQYFGPGTRLLVL.

The chain has TRBV6-4 and TRBJ2-1; 7 nucleotides line up with TRBD2. Trimming removed 4 bases from V and 8 bases from J; junction bases left unmatched: 8. CDR3 length: 14 amino acids. Per the germline V gene, CDR1 is MRHNA and CDR2 is SNTAGT. The CDR3 sequence is CASSGLGGSDEQFF. The CDR3 coding sequence is TGTGCCAGCAGTGGGTTGGGAGGGAGTGATGAGCAGTTCTTC.

This clone came up once. The V and J genes are TRBV7-8 and TRBJ2-1, with 8 bases matching TRBD1. The CDR3 totals 17 residues. The V gene end was trimmed by 5 bases and the J gene end by 5 bases; junction bases not matched to a gene: 14. From germline, CDR1 is SGHVS and CDR2 FQNEAQ. CDR3 region: CASSLYPDRGVDNEQFF. CDR3 DNA sequence: TGTGCCAGCAGCCTCTACCCCGACAGGGGAGTCGACAATGAGCAGTTCTTC.

The V and J genes are TRBV30 and TRBJ1-6; no definite D call. The CDR3 totals 12 residues. Germline values: CDR1 GTSNPN, CDR2 SVGIG (reference sequence). The V gene lost 2 bases and the J gene lost 14 bases, with 13 bases spanning the gap. The CDR3 region has the DNA TGTGCCTGGAGTCCCCCCTCCGGGACCCTCCACTTT. The encoded protein is CAWSPPSGTLHF.

V usage is TRBV15 and J usage is TRBJ2-1, with 16 bases matching TRBD2. V dropped 2 bases and J dropped 7; count of bases not matched to a gene: 11. CDR1 and CDR2 from the germline V gene are LNHNV and YYDKDF (reference sequence). This CDR3 is built from 19 residues. The CDR3 spells CATSRTGTSGRAVGNEQFF. Written as DNA, the CDR3 is TGTGCCACCAGCAGAACCGGGACTAGCGGGAGGGCCGTTGGTAATGAGCAGTTCTTC.

This chain links TRBV28 with TRBJ2-4; D not certain. V lost 4 bases, J lost 8 bases, and 9 bases lay in between. The CDR3 spans 12 residues. Germline CDR1 MDHEN, CDR2 SYDVKM. In nucleotides, the CDR3 is TGTGCCAGCAGTTCCCTCCGGGACATTCAGTACTTC. Its protein product is CASSSLRDIQYF.

The rearrangement links TRBV5-1 to TRBJ1-2; D is unclear. Trimming stripped 0 bases from V and 4 bases from J, with 16 bases between. The CDR3 is 16 amino acids. Looked up from germline, CDR1 is SGHRS and CDR2 is YFSETQ. CDR3 amino acids: CASSLASRRSGYGYTF. DNA for the CDR3: TGCGCCAGCAGCTTGGCCTCAAGGAGGAGTGGCTATGGCTACACCTTC.

This clone was counted a few times. This chain links TRBV15 with TRBJ1-6, with D unresolved. Between the trimmed V and J ends, which lost 8 bases and 6 bases, there was a span of 8 bases. The CDR3 sequence is 12 residues long. Germline V gene sequence: CDR1 LNHNV, CDR2 YYDKDF (reference sequence). This chain's CDR3 is CATSRSNSPLHF. The CDR3, as DNA: TGTGCCACCTCTCGCAGTAATTCACCCCTCCACTTT.

This rearrangement joins TRBV27 to TRBJ2-1; 11 bases line up with TRBD2. Unmatched junction bases numbered 12, after V lost 5 bases and J lost 3 bases. CDR1 is MNHEY and CDR2 is SMNVEV in the germline V gene (reference sequence). The CDR3 totals 18 residues. The CDR3, as DNA: TGTGCCAGCAGTCCGACTAGCGGGGCGAGGGGGGTCTACAATGAGCAGTTCTTC. Residues: CASSPTSGARGVYNEQFF.

The chain links TRBV20-1 to TRBJ1-4, with D unclear. The CDR3 loop spans 11 amino acids. V dropped 8 bases and J dropped 8 bases, with 12 bases sitting between them. Germline CDR1 reads DFQATT; CDR2 reads SNEGSKA (reference sequence). The CDR3 DNA follows: TGCAGTCCGGTGTTTCGGGAAAAACTGTTTTTT. Translating it yields CSPVFREKLFF.